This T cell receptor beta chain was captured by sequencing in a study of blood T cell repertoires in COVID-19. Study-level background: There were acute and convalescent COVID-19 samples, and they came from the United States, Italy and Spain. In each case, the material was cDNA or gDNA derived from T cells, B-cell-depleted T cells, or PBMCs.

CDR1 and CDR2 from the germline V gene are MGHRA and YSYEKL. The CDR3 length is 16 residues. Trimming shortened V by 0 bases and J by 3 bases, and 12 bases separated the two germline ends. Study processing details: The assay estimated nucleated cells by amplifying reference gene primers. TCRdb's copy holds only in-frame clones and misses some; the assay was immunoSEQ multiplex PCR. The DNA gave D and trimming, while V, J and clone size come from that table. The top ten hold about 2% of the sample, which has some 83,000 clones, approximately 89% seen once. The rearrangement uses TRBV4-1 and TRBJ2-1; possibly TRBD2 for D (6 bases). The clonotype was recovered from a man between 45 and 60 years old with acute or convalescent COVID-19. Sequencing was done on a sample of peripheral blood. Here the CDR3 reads CASSQDPGVNYNEQFF. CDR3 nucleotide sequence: TGCGCCAGCAGCCAAGACCCGGGGGTTAACTACAATGAGCAGTTCTTC.